This T cell receptor (beta chain) was sequenced during a study of metastatic and nonmetastatic thyroid tumors. Turning to the study itself: Patients with malignant and benign thyroid disease provided blood and tumor or nodule tissue, whose repertoires were compared. General study results and limits: Compared with benign nodules, malignant thyroid tumors were reported to have significantly higher TCR beta diversity in both blood and tumor.

TCRdb ran MiXCR on the PCR reads. The sample has several thousand clones, roughly 30% seen once. In its sample, this clone ranks as medium-sized. Its target is unknown. The germline V gene has CDR1 SGHTA and CDR2 FQGTGA. V lost 0 bases to trimming and J lost 2 bases, with 8 bases between them. This CDR3 contains 15 residues. Until they underwent thyroid surgery, no patient had received any treatment. This TCR derives from a female donor with papillary thyroid cancer or a benign thyroid nodule (not recorded which). Some clones in this sample may be carry-over from other donors' samples. The chain uses TRBV7-3 and TRBJ2-1; D is unclear. The sample comprised adjacent normal tissue. The CDR3 sequence is CASSLTGSPYNEQFF. The CDR3 region has the DNA TGTGCCAGCAGCTTAACGGGTTCCCCCTACAATGAGCAGTTCTTC. The whole variable domain, remainder taken from reference TRBV7-3 and TRBJ2-1, is GAGVSQTPSNKVTEKGKYVELRCDPISGHTALYWYRQSLGQGPEFLIYFQGTGAADDSGLPNDRFFAVRPEGSVSTLKIQRTERGDSAVYLCASSLTGSPYNEQFFGPGTRLTVL.